This TCR beta chain was identified in a study of blood T cell repertoires in COVID-19. In the study overall: Nucleic acid was either cDNA or gDNA, and it came from T cells, B-cell-depleted T cells, or PBMCs.

Participant-reported clinical history was the basis for cohort assignment. The ends lost 1 base at V and 2 bases at J; junction bases unmatched: 4. Per germline, CDR1 LNHNV and CDR2 YYDKDF (reference sequence). The CDR3 is 15 amino acids. Clones were read by immunoSEQ multiplex PCR, and TCRdb kept only the in-frame ones, dropping some. The sample consists of some 530,000 clones, approximately 91% of them appearing once. The sample was PBMCs or T cells enriched from blood (not recorded which). V gene TRBV15 combines with J gene TRBJ2-7; 8 bases align to TRBD1. The clonotype comes from a woman aged 55 to 70 who had recovered from COVID-19. In DNA form, the CDR3 reads TGTGCCACCAGCAGAGTCCCGGACAGGGCCTACGAGCAGTACTTC. Its protein is CATSRVPDRAYEQYF.